This TCR beta chain was sequenced in a study of blood T cells in healthy people across ages. This clonotype was counted only a few times. Antigen specificity is unknown. The V end was cut by 8 bases, the J end by 2 bases, with 25 bases between. This CDR3 comprises 17 residues. Germline assignment: CDR1 MNHEY and CDR2 SMNVEV (reference sequence). Study-level findings and limits: CMV infection status of these donors was not known. Diversity was higher, and naive CD4+ cells more numerous, in long-lived donors than in aged donors.

Combining a sample-barcoded 5' primer with a J-beta primer mix, a second PCR ran for roughly 7 to 12 cycles. At least 2.5 million CDR3-containing paired-end reads were obtained per sample. TCRdb independently ran MiXCR on the 5' RACE reads; one entry per CDR3 protein. The sample records over a million distinct CDR3 sequences, 42% being singletons. The chain recombines TRBV27 with TRBJ2-7, with D perhaps being TRBD1 or TRBD2 (7 bases each). The sequence was obtained from a woman in her late teens or twenties in good health. The sample taken for sequencing was blood. This CDR3 reads CASGRGGWDRSTYEQYF. CDR3 nucleotides: TGTGCCAGCGGTAGGGGGGGTTGGGACAGATCCACCTACGAGCAGTACTTC.